Shown below are 25 T cell receptor beta chains from a single sample sequenced in a study of radiation and T cells in renal cell carcinoma. Only in-frame clones appear in the TCRdb table, and some are missing; sequencing was by immunoSEQ multiplex PCR. Among about 95,000 clones listed, around nine tenths were seen once. This sample's time point: baseline pretreatment blood. The treatment: 15 Gy SBRT to primary tumor, nephrectomy 4 weeks later. The input for sequencing was blood, taken from a patient whose treatment included radiotherapy and nephrectomy. Receptor source: a man aged 45-65 years with renal cell carcinoma.

This clone was picked up one time. The same CDR3 is also encoded by other DNA sequences in this sample. The J gene is TRBJ2-5, the V gene TRBV18; D may be TRBD1 (5 bases). The length of the CDR3 is 14 residues. Germline V gene sequence: CDR1 KGHSH, CDR2 LQKENI. V was clipped by 0 bases and J by 2 bases, with 7 bases between them. CDR3 nucleotides: TGTGCCAGCTCACCACCGGGGCAGCAAGAGACCCAGTACTTC. This codes for CASSPPGQQETQYF.

The chain recombines TRBV11-3 with TRBJ2-5, with D tentatively TRBD2 (6 bases). The CDR3 spans 14 residues. Trimming stripped 6 bases from V and 2 bases from J, with 13 bases between. Germline V CDR1 and CDR2: SGHNT, YENEEA. The CDR3 here is CASSRGGDQETQYF. The CDR3 DNA follows: TGTGCCAGCAGTCGAGGCGGGGATCAAGAGACCCAGTACTTC.

This clone occurred a few times. The V gene is TRBV5-6, the J gene TRBJ1-5; the match to TRBD1 covers 7 bases. The junction had 5 bases not matched to a gene; V was cut back by 2 bases and J by 6 bases. Germline V gene sequence: CDR1 SGHDT, CDR2 YYEEEE. The CDR3 extends over 14 amino acids. For the CDR3, the DNA is TGTGCCAGCAGCTTCGAGGGGGCGGGTCAGCCCCAGCATTTT. It specifies CASSFEGAGQPQHF.

V gene TRBV2 combines with J gene TRBJ2-5, with TRBD2 matching over 7 bases. Unmatched junction bases numbered 2, after V lost 8 bases and J lost 5 bases. This CDR3 comprises 11 residues. Per germline, CDR1 SNHLY and CDR2 FYNNEI. The CDR3 here is CASAGEETQYF. DNA for the CDR3: TGTGCCAGCGCGGGGGAGGAGACCCAGTACTTC.

This CDR3 is CASKGAGTDTQYF. The CDR3 bases are TGTGCCAGCAAGGGGGCCGGCACAGATACGCAGTATTTT. The chain has TRBV6-6 and TRBJ2-3; 7 positions agree with TRBD1. The CDR3 contains 13 residues. Trimming removed 7 bases from V and 1 base from J; junction bases left unmatched: 2. The germline gives CDR1 MNHNY, CDR2 SVGAGI (reference sequence).

This chain links TRBV2 with TRBJ2-7; D gene uncertain. This CDR3 has 11 residues. V dropped 6 bases and J dropped 4 bases, with 7 bases sitting between them. Germline CDR1 reads SNHLY; CDR2 reads FYNNEI. The CDR3: CASSSLYEQYF. Written as DNA, the CDR3 is TGTGCCAGCAGCAGCTTATACGAGCAGTACTTC.

This chain links TRBV5-1 with TRBJ1-1; possibly TRBD1 for D (5 bases). V lost 4 bases to trimming and J lost 0 bases, with 10 bases between them. Germline-derived CDR1 and CDR2 are SGHRS and YFSETQ. The CDR3 runs 14 residues. CDR3 in DNA: TGCGCCAGCAGCGGGGACGGATTGAACACTGAAGCTTTCTTT. Protein product: CASSGDGLNTEAFF.

This sequence joins TRBV7-9 and TRBJ2-1; D might be TRBD1 or TRBD2, each matching 5 bases. Trimming pared 5 bases from V and 3 bases from J, leaving 14 bases between. Germline V CDR1 and CDR2: SEHNR, FQNEAQ (reference sequence). This CDR3 is 15 amino acids long. CDR3 coding DNA: TGTGCCAGCAGCCCCCTCGGTGGGGGCTACAATGAGCAGTTCTTC. Its translation: CASSPLGGGYNEQFF.

The genes are TRBV19 and TRBJ2-2; 8 bases map to TRBD1. With 4 bases clipped from V and 3 bases from J, the junction kept 4 bases outside the gene matches. CDR3 size: 15 residues. In germline, CDR1 is LNHDA, CDR2 SQIVND (reference sequence). CDR3 bases: TGTGCCAGTAGTACAGGGGGCTGGGACACCGGGGAGCTGTTTTTT. Residues: CASSTGGWDTGELFF.

The chain has TRBV7-6 and TRBJ1-4, with D perhaps matching TRBD1 (6 bases). The CDR3 covers 14 residues. Trimming took 1 base from V and 7 from J, leaving 10 bases between them. Germline-derived CDR1 and CDR2 are SGHVS and FNYEAQ. This CDR3 is CASSLGQGSEKLFF. CDR3 nucleotide sequence: TGTGCCAGCAGCTTAGGCCAGGGGAGTGAAAAACTGTTTTTT.

The rearrangement joins TRBV5-6 to TRBJ2-3; no reliable D call. Trimming pared 8 bases from V and 1 base from J, leaving 17 bases between. Per germline, CDR1 SGHDT and CDR2 YYEEEE. There are 15 residues in the CDR3. The CDR3 DNA sequence: TGTGCCAGTACTCTCCCCTCTAGGGGCACAGATACGCAGTATTTT. Its protein product is CASTLPSRGTDTQYF. The full variable domain, completed using reference TRBV5-6 and TRBJ2-3, is DAGVTQSPTHLIKTRGQQVTLRCSPKSGHDTVSWYQQALGQGPQFIFQYYEEEERQRGNFPDRFSGHQFPNYSSELNVNALLLGDSALYLCASTLPSRGTDTQYFGPGTRLTVL.

The chain combines TRBV13 with TRBJ2-3; TRBD2 is a possible D gene (6 bases). CDR3 length: 14 residues. Germline-derived CDR1 and CDR2 are PRHDT and FYEKMQ (reference sequence). V was trimmed by 0 bases and J by 2 bases, leaving 6 bases between them. CDR3 sequence: CASSLGLATDTQYF. CDR3 DNA: TGTGCCAGCAGCTTAGGACTAGCCACAGATACGCAGTATTTT.

This rearrangement joins TRBV13 to TRBJ2-2; 9 bases agree with TRBD2. This CDR3 is 16 amino acids long. J gave up 6 bases and V 2 bases, and 7 bases lay outside the gene matches. Germline values: CDR1 PRHDT, CDR2 FYEKMQ (reference sequence). The DNA of the CDR3 is TGTGCCAGCAGCTTATTAAGCCTAGCGGGATCCGGGGAGCTGTTTTTT. Amino acid sequence: CASSLLSLAGSGELFF. The full variable domain, rest sourced from reference TRBV13 and TRBJ2-2, is AAGVIQSPRHLIKEKRETATLKCYPIPRHDTVYWYQQGPGQDPQFLISFYEKMQSDKGSIPDRFSAQQFSDYHSELNMSSLELGDSALYFCASSLLSLAGSGELFFGEGSRLTVL.

CDR3 sequence reads: CASSQYRLAGPTIYTGELFF. DNA of the CDR3: TGCGCCAGCAGCCAATACCGACTAGCGGGACCCACGATCTACACCGGGGAGCTGTTTTTT. This chain connects TRBV4-1 to TRBJ2-2; 11 positions agree with TRBD2. Germline V gives CDR1 MGHRA, CDR2 YSYEKL. The CDR3 contains 20 residues. Trimming cost V 2 bases and J 3 bases; bases outside gene matches: 14.

V is TRBV6-1 and J is TRBJ2-7; D gene unclear. The CDR3 is made up of 16 amino acids. With 4 bases removed from V and 6 bases from J, the gap between germline ends came to 22 bases. Germline-derived CDR1 and CDR2 are MNHNS and SASEGT. Written as DNA, the CDR3 is TGTGCCAGCAGTGCGGATACAATCTTGCCCCGCGGCGAGCAGTACTTC. Its protein product is CASSADTILPRGEQYF.

This clone came up once. The CDR3, as DNA: TGTGCCAGTAGTATAGCGGCCAGGGCGTACAATGAGCAGTTCTTC. This codes for CASSIAARAYNEQFF. V usage is TRBV19 and J usage is TRBJ2-1; a weak D match, TRBD1 (5 bases). The CDR3 loop spans 15 amino acids. Germline CDR1 LNHDA, CDR2 SQIVND (reference sequence). The V end lost 1 base, the J end lost 4 bases, and 11 bases lay between the germline ends. Based on the CDR3 plus reference TRBV19 and TRBJ2-1, the full variable domain is DGGITQSPKYLFRKEGQNVTLSCEQNLNHDAMYWYRQDPGQGLRLIYYSQIVNDFQKGDIAEGYSVSREKKESFPLTVTSAQKNPTAFYLCASSIAARAYNEQFFGPGTRLTVL.

The rearrangement links TRBV5-1 to TRBJ1-4; possibly TRBD1 for D (5 bases). CDR1 SGHRS and CDR2 YFSETQ come from the germline V gene. Deletions cut 1 base from V and 6 bases from J, with 19 bases between. This CDR3 spans 17 amino acids. As DNA, the CDR3 is TGCGCCAGCAGCTTGTGGGGGGGTCCCGGGACCGATGAAAAACTGTTTTTT. This sequence encodes CASSLWGGPGTDEKLFF.

The genes are TRBV2 and TRBJ2-7; TRBD1 agrees at 9 bases. CDR3 size: 15 residues. V lost 1 base to trimming and J lost 6 bases; unmatched junction nucleotides: 7. Germline CDR1 is SNHLY and CDR2 is FYNNEI. CDR3 DNA: TGTGCCAGCAGTGAAGGTACTACAGGGGGCGGCGAGCAGTACTTC. As protein: CASSEGTTGGGEQYF.

The genes are TRBV30 and TRBJ2-3; the match to TRBD2 covers 8 bases. This CDR3 contains 13 residues. Germline-derived CDR1 and CDR2 are GTSNPN and SVGIG (reference sequence). Losses at the gene ends were 2 bases for V and 6 bases for J; bases not matched to a gene: 4. CDR3 in DNA: TGTGCCTGGAGTAGCGGGGGCTGGGATACGCAGTATTTT. Residues: CAWSSGGWDTQYF.

The J gene is TRBJ1-2, the V gene TRBV18; unclear D gene. This CDR3 contains 14 residues. V was cut by 3 bases and J by 7 bases, with 15 bases left in between. The germline V gene has CDR1 KGHSH and CDR2 LQKENI. This CDR3 is CASSPVAGEPGYTF. The CDR3 DNA sequence: TGTGCCAGCTCACCTGTTGCGGGCGAACCTGGCTACACCTTC.

In this sample, this clone turned up once. The chain employs TRBV7-8 and TRBJ2-3; possible D gene TRBD1, 5 bases. The CDR3 consists of 14 residues. V lost 3 bases, J lost 2 bases, and 9 bases lay in between. The germline V gene encodes CDR1 SGHVS and CDR2 FQNEAQ. CDR3 amino acids: CASSLDKTTDTQYF. CDR3 coding DNA: TGTGCCAGCAGCTTGGACAAAACCACAGATACGCAGTATTTT.

This clone showed up just a few times. One end of the junction fails to match germline, which may point to a read error. Other DNA variants within this sample encode the same CDR3. The V call is TRBV7-7, the J call TRBJ2-5, with D possibly called TRBD1 or TRBD2 (5 bases each). There are 14 residues in the CDR3. Germline-derived CDR1 and CDR2 are SSHAT and FNYEAQ (reference sequence). The CDR3 DNA sequence: TGTGCTAGCAGCTTAGCAGGGACCAAAGAGACCCAGTACTTC. Its protein product is CASSLAGTKETQYF.

This chain links TRBV5-1 with TRBJ2-5; 8 positions agree with TRBD2. Germline V CDR1 and CDR2: SGHRS, YFSETQ. This CDR3 has 14 amino acids. Germline trimming cut 4 bases from V and 1 base from J; bases unmatched to any gene: 3. The CDR3 loop reads CASSTGLGQETQYF. CDR3 bases: TGCGCCAGCAGCACGGGACTAGGCCAAGAGACCCAGTACTTC.

The chain employs TRBV10-2 and TRBJ2-2, with D perhaps matching TRBD1 or TRBD2 (5 bases each). The CDR3 contains 14 residues. Per germline, CDR1 WSHSY and CDR2 SAAADI. V was shortened by 2 bases and J by 5 bases, with 9 bases between the two germline ends. The CDR3 loop is CASSETWGTGELFF. The CDR3 DNA sequence: TGCGCCAGCAGTGAGACATGGGGGACCGGGGAGCTGTTTTTT.

The V gene is TRBV29-1, the J gene TRBJ1-3; D is uncertain. The CDR3 contains 12 residues. The V gene's germline CDR1 is SQVTM and CDR2 ANQGSEA. V was trimmed by 6 bases and J by 4 bases, leaving 10 bases between them. The CDR3 loop is CSVAGGGNTIYF. In DNA form, the CDR3 reads TGCAGCGTAGCGGGAGGCGGAAACACCATATATTTT.